A single sample gave rise to the 20 T cell receptor beta chains below, sequenced in a study of radiation and T cells in renal cell carcinoma. The repertoire was sequenced with immunoSEQ multiplex PCR; TCRdb's copy has only in-frame clones and lacks some. The sample contains 100,000 to 150,000 clones, roughly 85% of which appear only once. Time point specified: baseline pretreatment blood. Indicated treatment: 15 Gy SBRT to primary tumor, nephrectomy 4 weeks later. Sequencing used blood, obtained from a patient whose treatment included radiotherapy and nephrectomy. All receptors derive from a woman aged 60-70 years with renal cell carcinoma.

V is TRBV7-2 and J is TRBJ2-2; 8 bases fit TRBD2. Germline-derived CDR1 and CDR2 are SGHTA and FQGNSA. With 5 bases clipped from V and 1 base from J, the junction kept 12 bases outside the gene matches. The CDR3 covers 18 residues. The CDR3 loop is CASSVGASGLLNTGELFF. In nucleotides, the CDR3 is TGTGCCAGCAGCGTAGGGGCTAGCGGGCTACTGAACACCGGGGAGCTGTTTTTT.

This rearrangement joins TRBV19 to TRBJ2-7, with no clear D. CDR3 size: 15 residues. Germline V lookup: CDR1 LNHDA, CDR2 SQIVND (reference sequence). Trimming left V 3 bases short and J 3 bases short, with 15 bases between. This CDR3 is CASSILPGVDYEQYF. The CDR3 nucleotides read TGTGCCAGTAGTATTTTACCTGGCGTGGACTACGAGCAGTACTTC.

The sample holds a few counts of this clone. The rearrangement links TRBV9 to TRBJ2-5, with 12 bases fitting TRBD2. Germline CDR1 reads SGDLS; CDR2 reads YYNGEE. Unmatched junction bases numbered 7, after V lost 0 bases and J lost 4 bases. The CDR3 runs 17 residues. The CDR3 nucleotides read TGTGCCAGCAGCGTAGGGGCTAGCGGGGGGGCCCCAGAGACCCAGTACTTC. Protein: CASSVGASGGAPETQYF.

The chain carries TRBV27 and TRBJ2-3, with unresolved D. Germline V gives CDR1 MNHEY, CDR2 SMNVEV (reference sequence). There are 13 residues in the CDR3. The ends were cut back, 0 bases at V and 4 bases at J, with 5 bases in the middle. The CDR3 is CASSLSRADTQYF. For the CDR3, the DNA is TGTGCCAGCAGTTTATCTCGGGCAGATACGCAGTATTTT.

The CDR3: CASSQGLKRDGDEQFF. The CDR3 DNA sequence: TGCGCCAGCAGCCAAGGATTGAAACGGGATGGCGATGAGCAGTTCTTC. The rearrangement joins TRBV4-1 to TRBJ2-1, with TRBD2 as a possible D gene (5 bases). This CDR3 has 16 residues. CDR1 and CDR2 (germline): MGHRA, YSYEKL. With 1 base removed from V and 8 bases from J, the gap between germline ends came to 18 bases.

The chain recombines TRBV19 with TRBJ1-5; D possibly corresponds to TRBD1 (6 bases). CDR1 LNHDA and CDR2 SQIVND come from the germline V gene (reference sequence). Trimming removed 0 bases at V and 7 bases at J, with 19 bases between. The CDR3 covers 17 residues. This chain's CDR3 is CASSIDLLSGAGQPQHF. The CDR3 DNA sequence: TGTGCCAGTAGTATAGATCTCCTATCAGGGGCAGGCCAGCCCCAGCATTTT.

The chain joins TRBV2 to TRBJ2-2; tentatively, D is TRBD1 or TRBD2 (6 bases each). The CDR3 has 17 amino acids. V was cut by 7 bases and J by 2 bases, with 20 bases left in between. Germline loops: CDR1 SNHLY, CDR2 FYNNEI. CDR3 protein: CASKGGRRGVNTGELFF. In DNA form, the CDR3 reads TGTGCCAGCAAGGGGGGAAGACGGGGAGTAAACACCGGGGAGCTGTTTTTT. The variable domain in full, completed from reference TRBV2 and TRBJ2-2, reads EPEVTQTPSHQVTQMGQEVILRCVPISNHLYFYWYRQILGQKVEFLVSFYNNEISEKSEIFDDQFSVERPDGSNFTLKIRSTKLEDSAMYFCASKGGRRGVNTGELFFGEGSRLTVL.

The gene calls are TRBV2 and TRBJ1-5, with a possible D match to TRBD1 (5 bases). The CDR3 spans 13 residues. From germline, CDR1 is SNHLY and CDR2 FYNNEI. The ends were cut back, 4 bases at V and 5 bases at J, with 9 bases in the middle. CDR3 region: CASSARGDQPQHF. The CDR3 coding sequence is TGTGCCAGCAGTGCACGAGGGGATCAGCCCCAGCATTTT.

The V and J genes are TRBV11-2 and TRBJ2-2; D ambiguous. The germline V gene has CDR1 SGHAT and CDR2 FQNNGV. The CDR3 runs to 15 residues. The V end lost 1 base, the J end lost 1 base, and 7 bases lay between the germline ends. CDR3 sequence: CASSLVLGNTGELFF. For the CDR3, the DNA is TGTGCCAGCAGCTTAGTGTTAGGGAACACCGGGGAGCTGTTTTTT.

The gene calls are TRBV6-1 and TRBJ2-3, with unresolved D. Germline V gives CDR1 MNHNS, CDR2 SASEGT. Trimming cost V 4 bases and J 5 bases, with 19 bases left between them. The CDR3 is 16 amino acids. Written as DNA, the CDR3 is TGTGCCAGCAGTGCACTTCTCACGGGCTCTTTAGATACGCAGTATTTT. Its protein is CASSALLTGSLDTQYF.

V gene TRBV2 combines with J gene TRBJ1-1, with a possible D match to TRBD1 (5 bases). The CDR3 is 14 residues long. V was trimmed by 2 bases and J by 7 bases, leaving 14 bases between them. The V gene's germline CDR1 is SNHLY and CDR2 FYNNEI. CDR3 amino acids: CASSETVAGIEAFF. The CDR3 bases are TGTGCCAGCAGTGAAACGGTGGCAGGGATTGAAGCTTTCTTT.

The genes are TRBV7-6 and TRBJ2-7, with D maybe TRBD1 (7 bases). The CDR3 covers 14 residues. V lost 1 base and J 5 bases, leaving 12 bases between the germline ends. CDR1 is SGHVS, CDR2 FNYEAQ, per germline. The chain's CDR3 is CASSLGQGGHEQYF. The CDR3 DNA sequence: TGTGCCAGCAGCTTAGGCCAGGGGGGACACGAGCAGTACTTC.

The gene calls are TRBV7-9 and TRBJ2-4, with a tentative D call TRBD1 (8 bases). CDR3 length: 14 residues. Germline V gene sequence: CDR1 SEHNR, CDR2 FQNEAQ (reference sequence). V was trimmed by 1 base and J by 6 bases, leaving 10 bases between them. The CDR3 region has the DNA TGTGCCAGCAGCTTAGACAGGGGGGGAAACATTCAGTACTTC. The encoded protein is CASSLDRGGNIQYF.

This clone was counted once. The chain joins TRBV19 to TRBJ2-7; D might be TRBD1 or TRBD2, each matching 5 bases. Germline CDR1 and CDR2: LNHDA and SQIVND (reference sequence). The V and J ends lost 3 bases and 5 bases respectively, with 20 bases between them. The CDR3 consists of 16 residues. The CDR3 region is CASSISPSFGDHEQYF. The CDR3 DNA reads as TGTGCCAGTAGTATTTCCCCTAGCTTCGGGGACCACGAGCAGTACTTC.

The chain has TRBV19 and TRBJ2-3; 7 bases align to TRBD2. The CDR3 runs to 16 residues. V lost 6 bases and J lost 5; bases outside the gene matches: 14. CDR1 LNHDA and CDR2 SQIVND come from the germline V gene (reference sequence). The CDR3 coding sequence is TGTGCCAGTAGAACACAGTCAAGCGGGGCTGGAGATACGCAGTATTTT. Its translation is CASRTQSSGAGDTQYF.

This clone was detected a few times. The chain carries TRBV30 and TRBJ2-2; D not resolved. V was shortened by 2 bases and J by 6 bases, with 10 bases between the two germline ends. In germline, CDR1 is GTSNPN, CDR2 SVGIG (reference sequence). This CDR3 contains 13 residues. The CDR3 coding sequence is TGTGCCTGGAGTCGAATGATCTCCGGGGAGCTGTTTTTT. This translates into CAWSRMISGELFF.

This clone has only a few counts. V is TRBV11-3 and J is TRBJ2-2; 7 bases are shared with TRBD1. Germline assignment: CDR1 SGHNT and CDR2 YENEEA. CDR3 length equals 14 residues. Trimming at V came to 4 bases and at J to 6 bases, leaving 5 bases not matched to a gene. The CDR3 is CASSYRGSSGELFF. Written as DNA, the CDR3 is TGTGCCAGCAGCTACAGGGGTTCGTCCGGGGAGCTGTTTTTT.

The chain links TRBV14 to TRBJ2-5; D unresolved. V lost 0 bases, J lost 5 bases, and 16 bases lay in between. The CDR3 has 16 amino acids. In germline, CDR1 is SGHDN, CDR2 FVKESK. CDR3 coding DNA: TGTGCCAGCAGCCAAGAGTCGTCCAAGGGAAGGGAGACCCAGTACTTC. It translates to CASSQESSKGRETQYF.

This clone occurred a few times. This rearrangement joins TRBV9 to TRBJ1-4; D ambiguous. Trimming stripped 4 bases from V and 3 bases from J, with 7 bases between. CDR1 is SGDLS, CDR2 YYNGEE, per germline. The CDR3 is made up of 13 amino acids. CDR3 DNA sequence: TGTGCCAGCAGCCTCCAGGCTAATGAAAAACTGTTTTTT. This sequence encodes CASSLQANEKLFF.

This clone was counted only a few times. V gene TRBV2 combines with J gene TRBJ1-1; tentatively, D is TRBD1 (5 bases). Per the germline V gene, CDR1 is SNHLY and CDR2 is FYNNEI. V dropped 6 bases and J dropped 3 bases, with 14 bases sitting between them. CDR3 length: 14 residues. CDR3 in DNA: TGTGCCAGCAGGACAGTGGGCAGGGACACTGAAGCTTTCTTT. Amino acids: CASRTVGRDTEAFF.